Below, 4 T cell receptor beta chains from the same sample are listed, as sequenced in a study of blood T cell repertoires in COVID-19. Libraries were prepared by immunoSEQ multiplex PCR; TCRdb keeps only in-frame clonotypes and omits some of them. The repertoire includes approximately 290,000 clones, around 88% of them detected once, and more than 0.75% sits in the top ten. The specimen was peripheral blood. The receptors shown here come from a young man with acute or convalescent COVID-19.

The chain joins TRBV29-1 to TRBJ2-3; 8 nucleotides agree with TRBD2. Trimming took 7 bases from V and 2 from J; bases not matched to a gene: 11. Germline assignment: CDR1 SQVTM and CDR2 ANQGSEA. The CDR3 extends over 15 amino acids. This chain's CDR3 is CSADGPAGDTDTQYF. The CDR3 DNA reads TGCAGCGCCGATGGGCCAGCGGGGGACACAGATACGCAGTATTTT.

The table lists this clone with a few counts. This chain connects TRBV19 to TRBJ2-1, with 7 positions matching TRBD1. The length of the CDR3 is 11 residues. Germline V lookup: CDR1 LNHDA, CDR2 SQIVND (reference sequence). V shed 10 bases and J 6 bases; nucleotides not matched to a gene: 3. CDR3 nucleotide sequence: TGTGCCAAACGACAGGGCAATGAGCAGTTCTTC. Its translation: CAKRQGNEQFF.

V and J are TRBV5-1 and TRBJ2-1; TRBD2 matches 15 bases. After removal of 4 bases from V and 8 bases from J, the junction contained 4 bases not matched to a gene. Germline CDR1 and CDR2: SGHRS and YFSETQ. The CDR3 sequence is 15 residues long. In nucleotides, the CDR3 is TGCGCCAGCAGCAGGACTAGCGGGGGGGCCCATGAGCAGTTCTTC. Translated: CASSRTSGGAHEQFF.

J is TRBJ1-1 and V is TRBV6-5; tentatively, D is TRBD1 (5 bases). With 2 bases removed from V and 2 bases from J, the gap between germline ends came to 9 bases. The CDR3 has 14 residues. Germline CDR1 MNHEY, CDR2 SVGAGI. The CDR3 protein is CASSYGRANTEAFF. CDR3 sequence (DNA): TGTGCCAGCAGTTACGGCAGGGCTAACACTGAAGCTTTCTTT.